This TCR beta chain was captured in a study of blood T cell repertoires in COVID-19. On the study more broadly: Acute and convalescent COVID-19 samples came from the United States, Italy and Spain. From T cells, B-cell-depleted T cells, or PBMCs came the material, which was cDNA or gDNA.

Trimming cost V 1 base and J 7 bases, with 22 bases left between them. Germline CDR1 reads GTSNPN; CDR2 reads SVGIG (reference sequence). This CDR3 has 16 amino acids. Authors' data handling: Scientists estimated how many nucleated cells there were by amplifying reference gene primers. Assay: immunoSEQ multiplex PCR; the TCRdb copy retains only in-frame clones and omits some. V, J and clone size reflect that table, while D and trimming were determined from the DNA. The sample has about 14,000 clones, roughly 73% seen once. This TCR was sampled from a boy younger than 10 with active or convalescent COVID-19. The sequenced material came from peripheral blood. The gene calls are TRBV30 and TRBJ1-2; D might be TRBD1 (6 bases). The CDR3: CAWSDTPTGATAGYTF. CDR3 coding DNA: TGTGCCTGGAGTGATACCCCGACAGGTGCCACGGCTGGCTACACCTTC.